Following are 15 T cell receptor beta chains from one sample sequenced in a study of T cells in localized non-small cell lung cancer. Sequenced by immunoSEQ multiplex PCR; TCRdb stores in-frame clones only, minus some. The table has tens of thousands of clones, approximately 86% seen once. Sequencing was performed on peripheral blood, taken before any cancer treatment. The source is a man aged 18 to 49 with stage I lung adenocarcinoma.

The chain links TRBV30 to TRBJ1-1, with D uncertain. CDR3 size: 11 residues. V gave up 5 bases and J gave up 1 base, with 5 bases separating them. The germline V gene has CDR1 GTSNPN and CDR2 SVGIG (reference sequence). CDR3: CAWAQNTEAFF. In DNA form, the CDR3 reads TGTGCCTGGGCGCAGAACACTGAAGCTTTCTTT. Full variable domain (rest looked up from reference TRBV30 and TRBJ1-1): SQTIHQWPATLVQPVGSPLSLECTVEGTSNPNLYWYRQAAGRGLQLLFYSVGIGQISSEVPQNLSASRPQDRQFILSSKKLLLSDSGFYLCAWAQNTEAFFGQGTRLTVV.

The chain joins TRBV4-1 to TRBJ2-1; TRBD2 matches at 9 bases. The V gene's germline CDR1 is MGHRA and CDR2 YSYEKL. CDR3 size: 12 residues. The V and J ends lost 4 bases and 10 bases, in that order; junction bases with no gene match: 2. CDR3 coding DNA: TGCGCCAGCAGCCGTGGACTAGCGGAGCAGTTCTTC. This gives the protein CASSRGLAEQFF.

This chain links TRBV20-1 with TRBJ2-5; D uncertain. Germline CDR1 reads DFQATT; CDR2 reads SNEGSKA (reference sequence). Trimming left V 6 bases short and J 2 bases short, with 7 bases between. The CDR3 spans 11 residues. CDR3 DNA: TGCAGTGCAGGGTTACAAGAGACCCAGTACTTC. Translating it yields CSAGLQETQYF.

V and J are TRBV5-1 and TRBJ2-3; possible D gene TRBD1, 6 bases. The CDR3 runs 15 residues. The V gene's germline CDR1 is SGHRS and CDR2 YFSETQ. The V end was cut by 3 bases, the J end by 4 bases, with 15 bases between. CDR3 amino acids: CASSSIVGGADTQYF. CDR3 DNA sequence: TGCGCCAGCAGCTCAATCGTTGGGGGCGCAGATACGCAGTATTTT.

The rearrangement links TRBV19 to TRBJ1-2; weak D call: TRBD1 (6 bases). The CDR3 runs to 14 residues. From germline, CDR1 is LNHDA and CDR2 SQIVND (reference sequence). The ends were cut back, 6 bases at V and 1 base at J, with 12 bases in the middle. This CDR3 is CASRGSDSNYGYTF. CDR3 bases: TGTGCCAGTAGAGGGTCGGACAGTAACTATGGCTACACCTTC.

The chain employs TRBV27 and TRBJ1-1; D remains ambiguous. This CDR3 is 16 amino acids long. V gave up 4 bases and J gave up 1 base, with 16 bases separating them. In germline, CDR1 is MNHEY, CDR2 SMNVEV (reference sequence). For the CDR3, the DNA is TGTGCCAGCAGTTACCGAACATGGACCGCGAACACTGAAGCTTTCTTT. Protein: CASSYRTWTANTEAFF.

This rearrangement joins TRBV7-9 to TRBJ2-5, with 7 bases fitting TRBD2. V shed 8 bases and J 5 bases; nucleotides not matched to a gene: 8. The CDR3 runs 13 residues. The germline V gene has CDR1 SEHNR and CDR2 FQNEAQ (reference sequence). For the CDR3, the DNA is TGTGCCAGCGAATCGGGGCGGGAGGAGACCCAGTACTTC. It is translated as CASESGREETQYF.

The genes are TRBV7-3 and TRBJ1-1; 7 bases line up with TRBD1. CDR1 is SGHTA and CDR2 is FQGTGA in the germline V gene. V shed 1 base, J shed 4 bases, and the junction held 6 bases outside the gene matches. The CDR3 consists of 15 residues. DNA for the CDR3: TGTGCCAGCAGCTTAATGGGACAGTCCTCCACTGAAGCTTTCTTT. Translating gives CASSLMGQSSTEAFF.

The CDR3: CASTPPTDTQYF. The CDR3, as DNA: TGTGCCAGCACACCACCCACAGATACGCAGTATTTT. The chain has TRBV6-1 and TRBJ2-3; D ambiguous. From germline, CDR1 is MNHNS and CDR2 SASEGT. The CDR3 is 12 residues long. Trimming stripped 7 bases from V and 2 bases from J, with 7 bases between.

This rearrangement joins TRBV4-1 to TRBJ2-1; the D gene is possibly TRBD1 (7 bases). There are 15 residues in the CDR3. Per germline, CDR1 MGHRA and CDR2 YSYEKL. Trimming shortened V by 4 bases and J by 0 bases, and 10 bases separated the two germline ends. This chain's CDR3 is CASSRRDSSYNEQFF. In nucleotides, the CDR3 is TGCGCCAGCAGCCGGAGGGACAGCTCCTACAATGAGCAGTTCTTC.

The rearrangement links TRBV9 to TRBJ2-5; D tentatively fits TRBD1 or TRBD2 (5 bases each). CDR3 size: 16 residues. The germline V gene has CDR1 SGDLS and CDR2 YYNGEE. V lost 0 bases, J lost 5 bases, and 17 bases lay in between. CDR3 DNA: TGTGCCAGCAGCGTAGTAGGGTCTAGCTACAGGGAGACCCAGTACTTC. Translation: CASSVVGSSYRETQYF.

The chain has TRBV7-2 and TRBJ1-2, with D possibly TRBD1 on 6 matching bases. Trimming left V 1 base short and J 2 bases short, with 11 bases between. The CDR3 runs 15 residues. Germline CDR1 SGHTA, CDR2 FQGNSA. The CDR3 bases are TGTGCCAGCAGCTTAGAGACAGGCAGGAACTATGGCTACACCTTC. This gives the protein CASSLETGRNYGYTF.

This clone was seen only a few times. The V call is TRBV7-8, the J call TRBJ1-5, with unresolved D. Germline V gene data show CDR1 as SGHVS and CDR2 as FQNEAQ. The V gene lost 5 bases and the J gene lost 4 bases, with 9 bases spanning the gap. This CDR3 region has 13 residues. The CDR3 nucleotides read TGTGCCAGCAGCCCAAACCTTAATCAGCCCCAGCATTTT. It is translated as CASSPNLNQPQHF. The full variable domain, rest sourced from reference TRBV7-8 and TRBJ1-5, is GAGVSQSPRYKVAKRGQDVALRCDPISGHVSLFWYQQALGQGPEFLTYFQNEAQLDKSGLPSDRFFAERPEGSVSTLKIQRTQQEDSAVYLCASSPNLNQPQHFGDGTRLSIL.

The V call is TRBV4-2, the J call TRBJ1-2; TRBD1 aligns across 7 bases. Trimming at V came to 0 bases and at J to 8 bases, leaving 3 bases not matched to a gene. The CDR3 length is 13 residues. Germline-derived CDR1 and CDR2 are LGHNA and YNFKEQ. The CDR3 nucleotides read TGTGCCAGCAGCCAAGATCAGGGGGAGGGCTACACCTTC. Translating gives CASSQDQGEGYTF.

This chain uses TRBV18 with TRBJ1-3; D call uncertain. This CDR3 has 13 amino acids. Germline V gives CDR1 KGHSH, CDR2 LQKENI. V lost 3 bases and J 4 bases, leaving 7 bases between the germline ends. The CDR3 protein is CASSPRGGNTIYF. For the CDR3, the DNA is TGTGCCAGCTCACCCCGGGGAGGAAACACCATATATTTT.